These 20 T cell receptor beta chains were all obtained from the same sample, sequenced in a study of spatial heterogeneity in lung cancer. Time point noted: blood at routine non-recurrence follow-up after resection. TCRdb reanalysed the 5' RACE reads using MiXCR and keeps one entry per CDR3 protein. This table has 110,000 or so distinct CDR3 sequences, under 14% appearing once. The source was PBMCs, collected at follow-up. The receptor set was obtained from a female donor with early-stage non-small cell lung cancer.

This clonotype was recorded once. The chain joins TRBV7-9 to TRBJ2-3; no reliable D call. The CDR3 runs to 15 residues. V was clipped by 1 base and J by 4 bases, with 12 bases between them. Germline assignment: CDR1 SEHNR and CDR2 FQNEAQ (reference sequence). Here the CDR3 DNA reads TGTGCCAGCAGCTTAGACGCCAGTCCGTCAGATACGCAGTATTTT. It specifies CASSLDASPSDTQYF.

This clonotype appeared many times. The gene calls are TRBV29-1 and TRBJ2-1; tentatively, D is TRBD2 (6 bases). CDR1 SQVTM and CDR2 ANQGSEA come from the germline V gene. CDR3 size: 15 residues. V gave up 7 bases and J gave up 2 bases, with 18 bases separating them. The DNA for the CDR3 is TGCAGCGGATCAAGAGATCTAGCGCCCTACAATGAGCAGTTCTTC. Protein sequence: CSGSRDLAPYNEQFF.

This clonotype was found a few times. V usage is TRBV7-9 and J usage is TRBJ1-2; D ambiguous. Deletions cut 0 bases from V and 9 bases from J, with 8 bases between. CDR1 and CDR2 (germline): SEHNR, FQNEAQ (reference sequence). The CDR3 is 12 residues long. CDR3 sequence: CASSLALGSYTF. The CDR3 DNA is TGTGCCAGCAGCTTAGCACTGGGAAGCTACACCTTC.

This clonotype was seen at least ten times. This chain uses TRBV12-3 or TRBV12-4 with TRBJ1-4; TRBD1 might be the D (5 bases). The germline V and J ends were trimmed by 5 bases and 0 bases, with 16 bases remaining between them. The CDR3 extends over 17 amino acids. The chain's CDR3 is CASSQGRRGTTNEKLFF. The CDR3 DNA is TGTGCCAGCAGTCAGGGACGGCGAGGCACAACTAATGAAAAACTGTTTTTT.

This clonotype was observed a handful of times. This chain uses TRBV14 with TRBJ1-2; D is perhaps TRBD1 (5 bases). V was pared by 2 bases and J by 5 bases, with 12 bases between. Germline V gene sequence: CDR1 SGHDN, CDR2 FVKESK. The CDR3 length is 14 residues. DNA of the CDR3: TGTGCCAGCAGCCAAAACCAGGGCGGGTATGGCTACACCTTC. Protein sequence: CASSQNQGGYGYTF.

In this sample, this clonotype turned up many times. This rearrangement joins TRBV11-2 to TRBJ1-1, with unresolved D. The germline V gene has CDR1 SGHAT and CDR2 FQNNGV. The CDR3 covers 11 residues. The ends were cut back, 4 bases at V and 4 bases at J, with 4 bases in the middle. The CDR3 DNA is TGTGCCAGCAGCTCGCCCACTGAAGCTTTCTTT. This gives the protein CASSSPTEAFF.

This clonotype was found a few times. This rearrangement joins TRBV30 to TRBJ1-5, with D hard to call. This CDR3 spans 12 amino acids. V dropped 0 bases and J dropped 10 bases, with 10 bases sitting between them. CDR1 and CDR2 (germline): GTSNPN, SVGIG (reference sequence). CDR3 loop: CAWSVLGSPQHF. The CDR3, as DNA: TGTGCCTGGAGTGTACTGGGCAGCCCCCAGCATTTT.

This clonotype came up many times. This chain uses TRBV7-2 with TRBJ1-2, with no clear D. Looked up from germline, CDR1 is SGHTA and CDR2 is FQGNSA. V was clipped by 2 bases and J by 8 bases, with 9 bases between them. The CDR3 consists of 12 residues. The CDR3 spells CASSLSGPGYTF. CDR3 nucleotide sequence: TGTGCCAGCAGCTTATCTGGACCCGGCTACACCTTC. Together with reference TRBV7-2 and TRBJ1-2, the CDR3 gives the full variable domain: GAGVSQSPSNKVTEKGKDVELRCDPISGHTALYWYRQSLGQGLEFLIYFQGNSAPDKSGLPSDRFSAERTGGSVSTLTIQRTQQEDSAVYLCASSLSGPGYTFGSGTRLTVV.

The chain has TRBV30 and TRBJ1-6; the D is unclear. The V end lost 2 bases, the J end lost 5 bases, and 7 bases lay between the germline ends. Germline V lookup: CDR1 GTSNPN, CDR2 SVGIG (reference sequence). This CDR3 contains 13 residues. The CDR3 DNA reads as TGTGCCTGGAGTATTGGGAATAATTCACCCCTCCACTTT. Translated: CAWSIGNNSPLHF.

J is TRBJ1-1 and V is TRBV28; D perhaps matches TRBD1 (5 bases). The CDR3 is 12 residues long. The germline gives CDR1 MDHEN, CDR2 SYDVKM. The germline V and J ends were trimmed by 7 bases and 2 bases, with 8 bases remaining between them. As DNA, the CDR3 is TGTGCCAGCAAGGGACCTAACACTGAAGCTTTCTTT. It encodes CASKGPNTEAFF.

V is TRBV2 and J is TRBJ1-3, with unresolved D. The germline V gene encodes CDR1 SNHLY and CDR2 FYNNEI. Trimming removed 4 bases at V and 5 bases at J, with 6 bases between. The CDR3 has 12 amino acids. DNA of the CDR3: TGTGCCAGCAGTGGGCAGAGAAACACCATATATTTT. Its translation: CASSGQRNTIYF.

J is TRBJ1-4 and V is TRBV6-2 or TRBV6-3; D uncertain. V was shortened by 2 bases and J by 8 bases, with 9 bases between the two germline ends. Germline CDR1 is MNHEY and CDR2 is SVGEGT. The CDR3 sequence is 13 residues long. The CDR3 bases are TGTGCCAGCAGTTACAGGCTTAGAGAAAAACTGTTTTTT. It translates to CASSYRLREKLFF.

The rearrangement joins TRBV7-8 to TRBJ1-1, with a possible D match to TRBD1 (5 bases). The CDR3 extends over 15 amino acids. Germline V gene data show CDR1 as SGHVS and CDR2 as FQNEAQ. The germline V and J ends were trimmed by 7 bases and 4 bases, with 19 bases remaining between them. CDR3: CASTLNRDGSTEAFF. The CDR3 bases are TGTGCCAGCACCCTTAATAGGGACGGCTCCACTGAAGCTTTCTTT.

This clonotype was seen ten or more times. The chain recombines TRBV5-5 with TRBJ2-6; tentative D call: TRBD1 (6 bases). Trimming cost V 3 bases and J 0 bases, with 19 bases left between them. The CDR3 consists of 19 residues. Germline V gene sequence: CDR1 SGHKS, CDR2 YYEKEE (reference sequence). This chain's CDR3 is CASSSLKGHRGSGANVLTF. DNA of the CDR3: TGTGCCAGCAGCTCCCTTAAGGGACACCGGGGCTCTGGGGCCAACGTCCTGACTTTC.

The chain joins TRBV28 to TRBJ1-3; D perhaps matches TRBD1 (5 bases). V lost 5 bases and J 0 bases, leaving 14 bases between the germline ends. Germline loops: CDR1 MDHEN, CDR2 SYDVKM. This CDR3 is 16 amino acids long. The CDR3 DNA follows: TGTGCCAGCAGTGACACCGCAGGGAACTCTGGAAACACCATATATTTT. This translates into CASSDTAGNSGNTIYF.

The rearrangement links TRBV6-5 to TRBJ2-1; 7 positions match TRBD2. Germline loops: CDR1 MNHEY, CDR2 SVGAGI. The length of the CDR3 is 15 residues. V lost 5 bases, J lost 7 bases, and 11 bases stayed unmatched. CDR3 nucleotide sequence: TGTGCCAGCAGTCACCGTGCGGGAGTGAGAAATGAGCAGTTCTTC. Translated, it gives CASSHRAGVRNEQFF.

This clonotype was seen repeatedly, ten times or more. The rearrangement links TRBV9 to TRBJ2-7; the match to TRBD2 covers 7 bases. CDR1 is SGDLS and CDR2 is YYNGEE in the germline V gene. The CDR3 has 15 amino acids. The ends lost 3 bases at V and 5 bases at J; junction bases unmatched: 11. For the CDR3, the DNA is TGTGCCAGCAGCGCCTTTGGCGGGAGAAGCCACGAGCAGTACTTC. Protein sequence: CASSAFGGRSHEQYF.

This clonotype has more than one count but fewer than ten. This rearrangement joins TRBV27 to TRBJ2-5, with a tentative D call TRBD1 (6 bases). CDR1 and CDR2 from the germline V gene are MNHEY and SMNVEV (reference sequence). CDR3 length: 15 residues. Between the trimmed V and J ends, which lost 5 bases and 5 bases, there was a span of 18 bases. The CDR3 region has the DNA TGTGCCAGCAGTGGGCAGGGGAAGATTCCGGAGACCCAGTACTTC. This gives the protein CASSGQGKIPETQYF.

This clonotype was seen ten or more times. This chain connects TRBV28 to TRBJ2-7, with D possibly being TRBD1 (7 bases). This CDR3 region has 15 residues. V was trimmed by 6 bases and J by 3 bases, leaving 18 bases between them. CDR1 MDHEN and CDR2 SYDVKM come from the germline V gene. The CDR3, as DNA: TGTGCCAGCAGAGCCACCGGGCAGGGGGGCTACGAGCAGTACTTC. Encoded protein: CASRATGQGGYEQYF.

This clonotype showed up just a few times. The chain uses TRBV7-2 and TRBJ2-4; D remains unclear. Per germline, CDR1 SGHTA and CDR2 FQGNSA. The CDR3 has 13 amino acids. Trimming pared 2 bases from V and 0 bases from J, leaving 2 bases between. CDR3 protein: CASSLTAKNIQYF. CDR3 coding DNA: TGTGCCAGCAGCTTAACAGCCAAAAACATTCAGTACTTC.